This is a list of T cell receptor beta chains from one sample in a study of CD8+ T cells in alopecia areata. Some clones are missing from TCRdb's copy, which holds only in-frame ones; the method was immunoSEQ multiplex PCR. This sample carries approximately 210,000 clones, approximately 56% of them seen once, and the ten largest clones take around 3%. The specimen comprised CD4+ T cells sorted from blood, sampled at week 4, from a patient treated with tofacitinib. The receptors shown here come from a human donor with alopecia areata. Each CDR3 is given with its conserved first and last residue. The D gene is left open where the match is weak. Rows may omit the clone size; those that give it use once, few, many or a size class.

V gene	J gene	clone size	D gene	CDR3 length	CDR3 protein	CDR3 DNA
TRBV7-6	TRBJ2-5	.	TRBD2	16	CASSLDSSGAQETQYF	TGTGCCAGCAGCTTAGATTCTAGCGGGGCACAAGAGACCCAGTACTTC
TRBV4-2	TRBJ2-3	.	TRBD2	18	CASSQEFGGGRSTDTQYF	TGTGCCAGCAGCCAAGAGTTCGGGGGGGGCCGGAGCACAGATACGCAGTATTTT
TRBV19	TRBJ2-2	.	.	13	CASSIQGSGELFF	TGTGCCAGTAGTATCCAGGGATCCGGGGAGCTGTTTTTT
TRBV29-1	TRBJ2-1	few	TRBD2	14	CSGRRDYYDNEQFF	TGCAGCGGACGAAGGGACTACTACGACAATGAGCAGTTCTTC
TRBV30	TRBJ2-5	.	.	11	CAWSVVGTQYF	TGTGCCTGGAGTGTAGTGGGGACCCAGTACTTC
TRBV23-1	TRBJ2-1	few	.	9	CASSQCGFF	TGCGCCAGCAGTCAATGTGGGTTCTTC
TRBV18	TRBJ2-5	.	TRBD1	13	CASSRDRQETQYF	TGTGCCAGCTCCCGGGACAGACAAGAGACCCAGTACTTC
TRBV28	TRBJ2-7	.	.	12	CASRDLNYEQYF	TGTGCCAGCCGGGACTTAAACTACGAGCAGTACTTC
TRBV10-3	TRBJ1-1	few	.	12	CAISEGPGEAFF	TGTGCCATCAGTGAGGGACCGGGTGAAGCTTTCTTT
TRBV9	TRBJ1-2	.	TRBD1	14	CASNRGDVNYGYTF	TGTGCCAGCAACAGGGGAGATGTTAACTATGGCTACACCTTC
TRBV5-1	TRBJ1-2	.	TRBD1	15	CASSLEATGLSGYTF	TGCGCCAGCAGCTTGGAAGCGACAGGGCTCTCTGGCTACACCTTC
TRBV30	TRBJ1-3	.	.	13	CAWSDTGGNTIYF	TGTGCCTGGAGTGACACAGGGGGAAACACCATATATTTT
TRBV30	TRBJ2-7	.	.	11	CAWTRAYEQYF	TGTGCCTGGACAAGGGCCTACGAGCAGTACTTC
TRBV29-1	TRBJ1-2	.	.	12	CSVSRGDYGYTF	TGCAGCGTTTCCAGGGGTGACTATGGCTACACCTTC
TRBV30	TRBJ1-2	once	.	16	CAWSGITASYFNGYTF	TGTGCCTGGAGTGGGATTACAGCGTCTTATTTCAATGGCTACACCTTC
TRBV6-1	TRBJ2-4	few	TRBD2	14	CASIPGGTKNIQYF	TGTGCCAGCATCCCCGGGGGGACCAAAAACATTCAGTACTTC
TRBV2	TRBJ1-2	.	.	12	CASGYGGIGYTF	TGTGCCAGCGGTTATGGGGGTATTGGCTACACCTTC
TRBV27	TRBJ2-5	.	TRBD2	14	CASSFFGRGETQYF	TGTGCCAGCAGTTTCTTCGGGCGGGGGGAGACCCAGTACTTC
TRBV4-1	TRBJ2-7	once	TRBD1	16	CASSQDLTGSSYEQYF	TGCGCCAGCAGCCAAGATTTGACAGGGAGCTCCTACGAGCAGTACTTC
TRBV10-3	TRBJ2-4	.	TRBD1	13	CASGQGGKNIQYF	TGTGCCAGCGGACAGGGGGGCAAAAACATTCAGTACTTC
TRBV29-1	TRBJ1-1	few	.	12	CSVDPGGTEAFF	TGCAGCGTTGACCCGGGGGGCACTGAAGCTTTCTTT
TRBV7-9	TRBJ1-6	.	TRBD1	17	CASSPGQGQGYNSPLHF	TGTGCCAGCAGCCCCGGACAGGGGCAAGGATATAATTCACCCCTCCACTTT
TRBV6-5	TRBJ2-3	.	.	12	CASSPGPYTQYF	TGTGCCAGCAGTCCCGGCCCCTATACGCAGTATTTT
TRBV6-4	TRBJ1-1	.	.	13	CASSLQGNTEAFF	TGTGCCAGCAGTTTACAGGGGAACACTGAAGCTTTCTTT
TRBV7-3	TRBJ1-6	.	TRBD1	14	CASSSGQWTFPLHF	TGTGCCAGCAGCTCGGGACAGTGGACGTTCCCCCTCCACTTT
TRBV19	TRBJ1-2	few	.	15	CASNPGAGTGYGYTF	TGTGCCAGTAATCCGGGGGCTGGAACTGGATATGGCTACACCTTC
TRBV6-6	TRBJ2-7	.	TRBD1	13	CASTGTGAYEQYF	TGTGCCAGCACCGGGACAGGGGCCTACGAGCAGTACTTC
TRBV4-1	TRBJ2-5	.	.	15	CASSPRLGGQETQYF	TGCGCCAGCAGCCCGAGACTAGGCGGTCAAGAGACCCAGTACTTC
TRBV14	TRBJ1-1	few	TRBD1	12	CASSQEGQGTFF	TGTGCCAGCAGCCAAGAGGGACAGGGAACTTTCTTT
TRBV14	TRBJ2-7	few	TRBD1	14	CASNRDRESGEQYF	TGTGCCAGCAACCGGGACAGGGAATCCGGCGAGCAGTACTTC
TRBV30	TRBJ1-6	.	.	13	CAWSGDSNSPLHF	TGTGCCTGGAGTGGGGACTCTAATTCACCCCTCCACTTT
TRBV19	TRBJ1-2	.	.	13	CATLKGQIYGYTF	TGTGCCACCCTAAAAGGACAGATCTATGGCTACACCTTC
TRBV5-6	TRBJ1-2	.	.	11	CASSSGYGYTF	TGTGCCAGCAGCTCGGGCTATGGCTACACCTTC
TRBV9	TRBJ1-1	few	TRBD1	14	CASSVVVGQPEAFF	TGTGCCAGCAGCGTAGTAGTGGGACAGCCTGAAGCTTTCTTT
TRBV20-1	TRBJ2-3	once	.	11	CSLSRGDTQYF	TGCAGTCTGTCCCGGGGGGATACGCAGTATTTT
TRBV11-2	TRBJ2-7	.	TRBD2	11	CASSGGYERYF	TGTGCCAGTAGCGGGGGTTACGAGCGGTACTTC
TRBV10-3	TRBJ2-5	few	.	17	CAISESETGTPGETQYF	TGTGCCATCAGTGAGTCGGAGACCGGAACACCGGGAGAGACCCAGTACTTC
TRBV5-1	TRBJ1-5	.	TRBD1	14	CASSSTGENQPQHF	TGCGCCAGCAGCAGTACAGGGGAGAATCAGCCCCAGCATTTT
TRBV29-1	TRBJ2-5	.	TRBD1	13	CSAQTGFQETQYF	TGCAGCGCTCAGACAGGGTTCCAAGAGACCCAGTACTTC
TRBV14	TRBJ1-2	few	TRBD1	15	CASSQAGTGAYGYTF	TGTGCCAGCAGCCAAGCTGGGACAGGGGCCTATGGCTACACCTTC
TRBV27	TRBJ1-2	.	TRBD1	17	CASSFLYRDRVVYGYTF	TGTGCCAGCAGTTTCCTTTACCGGGACAGGGTGGTCTATGGCTACACCTTC
TRBV6-1	TRBJ2-5	.	.	13	CASTRDGLETQYF	TGTGCCAGCACCAGGGACGGATTAGAGACCCAGTACTTC
TRBV11-2	TRBJ2-1	few	TRBD2	16	CASSSVGAGQYNEQFF	TGTGCCAGCAGCTCCGTGGGAGCGGGGCAATACAATGAGCAGTTCTTC
TRBV30	TRBJ2-7	.	.	13	CAWRDSSRYEQYF	TGTGCCTGGAGGGACAGTTCCAGATACGAGCAGTACTTC
TRBV30	TRBJ1-3	.	.	14	CAWSGRRSGNTIYF	TGTGCCTGGAGTGGACGGCGCTCTGGAAACACCATATATTTT
TRBV15	TRBJ2-3	.	.	14	CATSSLLGTDTQYF	TGTGCCACCAGCAGCCTTCTGGGAACAGATACGCAGTATTTT
TRBV7-2	TRBJ2-5	.	.	12	CASSLVTETQYF	TGTGCCAGCAGCTTAGTCACCGAGACCCAGTACTTC
TRBV9	TRBJ1-2	.	.	13	CASSRQGVYGYTF	TGTGCCAGCAGTAGGCAGGGAGTTTATGGCTACACCTTC
TRBV30	TRBJ2-7	.	.	13	CAWSKGQSYEQYF	TGTGCCTGGAGTAAAGGACAGTCCTACGAGCAGTACTTC
TRBV25-1	TRBJ2-7	.	.	13	CASIQGSPYEQYF	TGTGCCAGCATTCAGGGGTCCCCCTACGAGCAGTACTTC
TRBV30	TRBJ1-1	.	TRBD1	14	CAWTRTGRNTEAFF	TGTGCCTGGACCCGGACAGGGAGGAACACTGAAGCTTTCTTT
TRBV15	TRBJ1-2	.	.	13	CATSTRGRAGYTF	TGTGCCACCAGCACGCGGGGGCGGGCTGGCTACACCTTC
TRBV25-1	TRBJ2-7	.	.	11	CASSDIGEQYF	TGTGCCAGCAGTGACATCGGCGAGCAGTACTTC
TRBV29-1	TRBJ1-2	.	.	13	CSVGGRGGYGYTF	TGCAGCGTTGGCGGCAGGGGAGGGTATGGCTACACCTTC